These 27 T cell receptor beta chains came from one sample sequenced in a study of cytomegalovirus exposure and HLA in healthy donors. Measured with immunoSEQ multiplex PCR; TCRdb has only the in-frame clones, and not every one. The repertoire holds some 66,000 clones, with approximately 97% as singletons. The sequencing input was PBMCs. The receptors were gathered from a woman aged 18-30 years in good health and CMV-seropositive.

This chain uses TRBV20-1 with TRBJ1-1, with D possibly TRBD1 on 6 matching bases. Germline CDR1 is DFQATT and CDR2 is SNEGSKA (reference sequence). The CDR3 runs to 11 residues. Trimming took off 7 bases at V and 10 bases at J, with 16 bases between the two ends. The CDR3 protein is CSVTTGGAAFF. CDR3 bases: TGCAGTGTCACGACGGGGGGGGCAGCTTTCTTT.

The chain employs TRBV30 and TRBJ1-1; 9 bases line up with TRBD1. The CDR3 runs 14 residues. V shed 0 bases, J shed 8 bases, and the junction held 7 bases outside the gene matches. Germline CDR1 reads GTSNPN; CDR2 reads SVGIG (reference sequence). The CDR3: CAWSVRTGAFEAFF. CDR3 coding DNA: TGTGCCTGGAGTGTAAGGACAGGGGCCTTCGAAGCTTTCTTT. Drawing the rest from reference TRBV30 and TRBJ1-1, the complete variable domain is SQTIHQWPATLVQPVGSPLSLECTVEGTSNPNLYWYRQAAGRGLQLLFYSVGIGQISSEVPQNLSASRPQDRQFILSSKKLLLSDSGFYLCAWSVRTGAFEAFFGQGTRLTVV.

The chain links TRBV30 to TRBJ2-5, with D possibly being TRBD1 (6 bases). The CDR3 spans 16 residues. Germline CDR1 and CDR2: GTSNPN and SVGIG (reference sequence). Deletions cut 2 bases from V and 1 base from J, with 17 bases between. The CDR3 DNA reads TGTGCCTGGAGTCTCCGATGGACAGTCCCCCAAGAGACCCAGTACTTC. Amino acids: CAWSLRWTVPQETQYF. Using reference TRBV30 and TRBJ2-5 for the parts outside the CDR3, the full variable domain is SQTIHQWPATLVQPVGSPLSLECTVEGTSNPNLYWYRQAAGRGLQLLFYSVGIGQISSEVPQNLSASRPQDRQFILSSKKLLLSDSGFYLCAWSLRWTVPQETQYFGPGTRLLVL.

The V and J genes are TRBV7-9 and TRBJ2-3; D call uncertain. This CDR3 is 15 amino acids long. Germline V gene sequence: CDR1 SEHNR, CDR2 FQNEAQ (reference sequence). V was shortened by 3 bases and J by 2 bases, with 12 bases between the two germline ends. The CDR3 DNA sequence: TGTGCCAGCAGCTTTTATCACAGAAACACAGATACGCAGTATTTT. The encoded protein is CASSFYHRNTDTQYF.

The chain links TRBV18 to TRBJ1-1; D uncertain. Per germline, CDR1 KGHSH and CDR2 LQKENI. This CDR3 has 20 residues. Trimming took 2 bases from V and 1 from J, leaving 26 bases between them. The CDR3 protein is CASSPRGPDSGRTPNTEAFF. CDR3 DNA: TGTGCCAGCTCACCAAGAGGGCCAGATAGTGGACGGACCCCGAACACTGAAGCTTTCTTT.

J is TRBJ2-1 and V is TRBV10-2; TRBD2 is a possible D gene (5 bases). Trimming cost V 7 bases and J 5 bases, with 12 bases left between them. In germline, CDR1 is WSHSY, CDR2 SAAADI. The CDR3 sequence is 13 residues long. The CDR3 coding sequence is TGCGCCAGCAACGAGGAGGTTCACAATGAGCAGTTCTTC. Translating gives CASNEEVHNEQFF.

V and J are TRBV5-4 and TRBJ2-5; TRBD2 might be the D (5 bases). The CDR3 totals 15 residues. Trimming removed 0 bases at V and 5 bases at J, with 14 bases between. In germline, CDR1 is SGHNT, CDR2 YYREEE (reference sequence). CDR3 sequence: CASSLGQLRGETQYF. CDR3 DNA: TGTGCCAGCAGCTTGGGCCAGCTTCGAGGGGAGACCCAGTACTTC.

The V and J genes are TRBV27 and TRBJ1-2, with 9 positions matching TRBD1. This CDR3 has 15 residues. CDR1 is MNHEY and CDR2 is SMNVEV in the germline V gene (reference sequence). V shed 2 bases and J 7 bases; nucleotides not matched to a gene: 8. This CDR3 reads CASSLRRTGVSGYTF. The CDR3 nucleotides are TGTGCCAGCAGTTTAAGGAGGACAGGGGTTAGTGGCTACACCTTC.

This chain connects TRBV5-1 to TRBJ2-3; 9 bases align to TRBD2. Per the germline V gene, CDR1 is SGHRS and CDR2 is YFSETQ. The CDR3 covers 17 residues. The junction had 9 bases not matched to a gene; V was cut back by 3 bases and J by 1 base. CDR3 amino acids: CASSSAGGRRGTDTQYF. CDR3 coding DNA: TGCGCCAGCAGCTCGGCGGGGGGGCGTCGAGGCACAGATACGCAGTATTTT.

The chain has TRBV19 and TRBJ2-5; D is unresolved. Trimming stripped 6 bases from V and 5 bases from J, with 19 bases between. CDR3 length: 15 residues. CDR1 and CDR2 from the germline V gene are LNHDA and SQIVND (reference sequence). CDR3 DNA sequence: TGTGCCAGTAGCCCTTCTAGACGGGTTCGGGAGACCCAGTACTTC. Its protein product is CASSPSRRVRETQYF.

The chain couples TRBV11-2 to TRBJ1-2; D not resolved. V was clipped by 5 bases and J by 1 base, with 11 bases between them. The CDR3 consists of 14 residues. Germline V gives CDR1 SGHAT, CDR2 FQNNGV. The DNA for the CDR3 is TGTGCCAGCAGCCCCCCAGGCGTTAACTATGGCTACACCTTC. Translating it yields CASSPPGVNYGYTF. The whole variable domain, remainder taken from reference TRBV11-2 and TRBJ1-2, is EAGVAQSPRYKIIEKRQSVAFWCNPISGHATLYWYQQILGQGPKLLIQFQNNGVVDDSQLPKDRFSAERLKGVDSTLKIQPAKLEDSAVYLCASSPPGVNYGYTFGSGTRLTVV.

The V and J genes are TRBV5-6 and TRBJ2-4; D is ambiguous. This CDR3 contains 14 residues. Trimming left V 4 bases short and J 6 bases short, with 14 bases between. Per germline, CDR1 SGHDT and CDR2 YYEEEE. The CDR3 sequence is CASSPSSVRNIQYF. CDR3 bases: TGTGCCAGCAGCCCGAGCTCGGTTCGAAACATTCAGTACTTC. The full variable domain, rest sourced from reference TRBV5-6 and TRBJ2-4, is DAGVTQSPTHLIKTRGQQVTLRCSPKSGHDTVSWYQQALGQGPQFIFQYYEEEERQRGNFPDRFSGHQFPNYSSELNVNALLLGDSALYLCASSPSSVRNIQYFGAGTRLSVL.

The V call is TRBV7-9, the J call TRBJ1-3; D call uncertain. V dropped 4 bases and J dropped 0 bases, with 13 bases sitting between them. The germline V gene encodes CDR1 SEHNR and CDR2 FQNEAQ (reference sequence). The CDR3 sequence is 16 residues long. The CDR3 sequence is CASSSPELASGNTIYF. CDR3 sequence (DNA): TGTGCCAGCAGCTCCCCCGAACTAGCCTCTGGAAACACCATATATTTT. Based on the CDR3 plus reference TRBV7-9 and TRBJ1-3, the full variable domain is DTGVSQNPRHKITKRGQNVTFRCDPISEHNRLYWYRQTLGQGPEFLTYFQNEAQLEKSRLLSDRFSAERPKGSFSTLEIQRTEQGDSAMYLCASSSPELASGNTIYFGEGSWLTVV.

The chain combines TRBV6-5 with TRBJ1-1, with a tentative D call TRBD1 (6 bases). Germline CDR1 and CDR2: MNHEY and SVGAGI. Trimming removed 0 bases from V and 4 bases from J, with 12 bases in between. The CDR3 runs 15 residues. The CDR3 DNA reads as TGTGCCAGCAGTTACTCGAGGGCAGGGGCCACTGAAGCTTTCTTT. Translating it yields CASSYSRAGATEAFF.

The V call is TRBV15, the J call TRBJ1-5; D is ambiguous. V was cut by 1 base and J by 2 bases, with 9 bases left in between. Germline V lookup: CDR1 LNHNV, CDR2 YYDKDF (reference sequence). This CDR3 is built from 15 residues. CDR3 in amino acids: CATSRARGGNQPQHF. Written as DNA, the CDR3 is TGTGCCACCAGCAGAGCCCGAGGTGGCAATCAGCCCCAGCATTTT.

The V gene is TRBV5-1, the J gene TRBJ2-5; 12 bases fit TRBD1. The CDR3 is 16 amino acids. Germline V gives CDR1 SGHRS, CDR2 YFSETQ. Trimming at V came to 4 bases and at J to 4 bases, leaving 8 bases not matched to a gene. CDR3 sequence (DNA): TGCGCCAGCAGCCCCTACCCGGGACAGGGGGCAGAGACCCAGTACTTC. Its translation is CASSPYPGQGAETQYF.

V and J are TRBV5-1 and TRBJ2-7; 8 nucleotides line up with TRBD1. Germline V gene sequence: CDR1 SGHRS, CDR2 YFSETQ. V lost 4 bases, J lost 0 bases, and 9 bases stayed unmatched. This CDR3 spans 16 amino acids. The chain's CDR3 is CASSPGPTGASYEQYF. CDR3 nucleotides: TGCGCCAGCAGCCCTGGGCCGACAGGGGCCTCCTACGAGCAGTACTTC.

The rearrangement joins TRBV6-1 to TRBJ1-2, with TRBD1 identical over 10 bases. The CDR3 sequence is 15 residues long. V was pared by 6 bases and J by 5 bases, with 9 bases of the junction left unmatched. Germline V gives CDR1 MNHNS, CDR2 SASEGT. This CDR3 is CASSWGQGIRYGYTF. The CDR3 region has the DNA TGTGCCAGCAGCTGGGGACAGGGGATTCGGTATGGCTACACCTTC.

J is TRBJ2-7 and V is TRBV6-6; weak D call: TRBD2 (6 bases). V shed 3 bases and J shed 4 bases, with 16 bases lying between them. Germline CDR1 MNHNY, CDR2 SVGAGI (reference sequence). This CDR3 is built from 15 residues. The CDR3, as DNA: TGTGCCAGCAGTTATGGGGAGGACCTACCTTACGAGCAGTACTTC. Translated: CASSYGEDLPYEQYF.

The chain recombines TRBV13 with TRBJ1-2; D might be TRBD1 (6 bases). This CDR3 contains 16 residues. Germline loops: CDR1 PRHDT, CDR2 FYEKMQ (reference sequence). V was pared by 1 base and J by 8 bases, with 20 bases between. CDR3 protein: CASSLEPTPRGSGYTF. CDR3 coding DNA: TGTGCCAGCAGCTTAGAGCCAACTCCCAGGGGTAGCGGCTACACCTTC.

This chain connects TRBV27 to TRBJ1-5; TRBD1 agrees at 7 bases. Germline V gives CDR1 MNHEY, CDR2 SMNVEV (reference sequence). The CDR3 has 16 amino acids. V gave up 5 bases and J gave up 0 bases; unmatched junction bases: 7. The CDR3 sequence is CASSPYRGSSNQPQHF. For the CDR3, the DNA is TGTGCCAGCAGTCCGTACAGGGGCTCTAGCAATCAGCCCCAGCATTTT.

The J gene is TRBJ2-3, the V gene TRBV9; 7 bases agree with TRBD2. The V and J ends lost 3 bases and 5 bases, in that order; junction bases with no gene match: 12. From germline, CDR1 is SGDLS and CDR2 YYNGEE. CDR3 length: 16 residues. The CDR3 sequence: CASSASGGREKDTQYF. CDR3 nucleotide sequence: TGTGCCAGCAGCGCATCAGGCGGGCGGGAGAAAGATACGCAGTATTTT.

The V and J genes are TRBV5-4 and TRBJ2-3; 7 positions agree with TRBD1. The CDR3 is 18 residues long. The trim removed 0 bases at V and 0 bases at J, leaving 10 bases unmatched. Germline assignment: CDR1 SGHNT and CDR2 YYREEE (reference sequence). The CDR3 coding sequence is TGTGCCAGCAGCTTGGCTATAACAGGGGACCTTAGCACAGATACGCAGTATTTT. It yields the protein CASSLAITGDLSTDTQYF.

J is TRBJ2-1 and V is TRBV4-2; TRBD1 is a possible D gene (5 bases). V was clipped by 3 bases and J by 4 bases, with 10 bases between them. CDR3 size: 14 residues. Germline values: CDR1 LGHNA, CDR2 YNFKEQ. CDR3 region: CASSQEGAYNEQFF. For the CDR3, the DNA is TGTGCCAGCAGCCAGGAAGGGGCGTACAATGAGCAGTTCTTC.

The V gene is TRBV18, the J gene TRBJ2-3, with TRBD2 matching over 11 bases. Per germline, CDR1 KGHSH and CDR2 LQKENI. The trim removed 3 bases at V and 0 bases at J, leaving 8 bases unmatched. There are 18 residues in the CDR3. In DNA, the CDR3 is TGTGCCAGCTCACCGAGGACTAGCGGGCCCTATAGCACAGATACGCAGTATTTT. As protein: CASSPRTSGPYSTDTQYF.

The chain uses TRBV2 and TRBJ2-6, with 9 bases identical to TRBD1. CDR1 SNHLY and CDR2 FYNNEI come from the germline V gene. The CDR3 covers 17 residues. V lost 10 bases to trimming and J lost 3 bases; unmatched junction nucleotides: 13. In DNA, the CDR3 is TGTGCCACCCTCCCGGGGACAGGGCGCCGTGGGGCCAACGTCCTGACTTTC. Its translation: CATLPGTGRRGANVLTF.

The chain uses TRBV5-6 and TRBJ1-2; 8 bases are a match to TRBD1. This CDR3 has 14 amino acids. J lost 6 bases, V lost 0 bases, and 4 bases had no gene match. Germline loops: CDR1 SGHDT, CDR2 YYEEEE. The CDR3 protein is CASSLVSGGDGYTF. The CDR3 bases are TGTGCCAGCAGCTTGGTGTCAGGGGGCGATGGCTACACCTTC.